Each of the 8 T cell receptor beta chains below was sequenced from the same sample in a study of blood T cell repertoires in COVID-19. Sequenced by immunoSEQ multiplex PCR; TCRdb stores in-frame clones only, minus some. The sample includes approximately 110,000 clones, around nine tenths of them seen just once. Sequenced input: peripheral blood. These receptors all come from a man between 50 and 59 years old with COVID-19, enrolled during active disease.

The V call is TRBV6-5, the J call TRBJ2-5, with 7 bases that match TRBD1. Germline CDR1 reads MNHEY; CDR2 reads SVGAGI. CDR3 length equals 12 residues. With 8 bases clipped from V and 6 bases from J, the junction kept 6 bases outside the gene matches. CDR3 in amino acids: CASQDREKTQYF. Written as DNA, the CDR3 is TGTGCCAGCCAAGACAGGGAGAAGACCCAGTACTTC.

The gene calls are TRBV28 and TRBJ1-2; tentatively, D is TRBD1 (6 bases). Looked up from germline, CDR1 is MDHEN and CDR2 is SYDVKM. The V end lost 5 bases, the J end lost 4 bases, and 14 bases lay between the germline ends. CDR3 length: 14 residues. CDR3 loop: CASSIRQVVYGYTF. The CDR3 coding sequence is TGTGCCAGCAGTATCCGACAGGTCGTCTATGGCTACACCTTC.

The chain recombines TRBV9 with TRBJ2-2; no firm D call. Germline-derived CDR1 and CDR2 are SGDLS and YYNGEE. The V and J ends lost 0 bases and 0 bases respectively, with 15 bases between them. The CDR3 extends over 18 amino acids. As DNA, the CDR3 is TGTGCCAGCAGCGTAGCTCGACTTCCCGGTCCGAACACCGGGGAGCTGTTTTTT. Translating gives CASSVARLPGPNTGELFF.

The CDR3 is CASSPPGQGGEKLFF. The CDR3 DNA follows: TGTGCCAGCTCACCACCGGGACAGGGGGGTGAAAAACTGTTTTTT. The chain joins TRBV18 to TRBJ1-4, with 11 bases that match TRBD1. Unmatched junction bases numbered 1, after V lost 0 bases and J lost 7 bases. Germline CDR1 KGHSH, CDR2 LQKENI. The CDR3 totals 15 residues.

The V gene is TRBV18, the J gene TRBJ2-3; D is ambiguous. The V and J ends lost 2 bases and 2 bases respectively, with 8 bases between them. Germline V gene data show CDR1 as KGHSH and CDR2 as LQKENI. This CDR3 has 14 amino acids. The CDR3 here is CASSPSGNTDTQYF. DNA for the CDR3: TGTGCCAGCTCACCATCAGGAAACACAGATACGCAGTATTTT.

The chain is built from TRBV19 and TRBJ2-3, with D possibly matching TRBD2 (7 bases). V lost 1 base and J 1 base, leaving 9 bases between the germline ends. Germline-derived CDR1 and CDR2 are LNHDA and SQIVND (reference sequence). The CDR3 spans 15 residues. The CDR3 here is CASSIGGGGTDTQYF. The DNA for the CDR3 is TGTGCCAGTAGTATAGGAGGGGGGGGCACAGATACGCAGTATTTT.

The chain recombines TRBV5-1 with TRBJ2-1, with 9 bases lining up with TRBD1. J was trimmed by 3 bases and V by 1 base; bases with no gene match: 5. The CDR3 is made up of 16 amino acids. CDR1 and CDR2 from the germline V gene are SGHRS and YFSETQ. CDR3 region: CASSLSWTGDYNEQFF. DNA of the CDR3: TGCGCCAGCAGCTTGAGTTGGACAGGGGACTACAATGAGCAGTTCTTC.

The V gene is TRBV15, the J gene TRBJ1-2; D remains ambiguous. Germline V gene lookup returns CDR1 LNHNV and CDR2 YYDKDF (reference sequence). This CDR3 is built from 15 residues. The V end was cut by 1 base, the J end by 4 bases, with 13 bases between. CDR3 bases: TGTGCCACCAGCAGAGGAGGAAGGGAGTCCTATGGCTACACCTTC. Protein sequence: CATSRGGRESYGYTF.